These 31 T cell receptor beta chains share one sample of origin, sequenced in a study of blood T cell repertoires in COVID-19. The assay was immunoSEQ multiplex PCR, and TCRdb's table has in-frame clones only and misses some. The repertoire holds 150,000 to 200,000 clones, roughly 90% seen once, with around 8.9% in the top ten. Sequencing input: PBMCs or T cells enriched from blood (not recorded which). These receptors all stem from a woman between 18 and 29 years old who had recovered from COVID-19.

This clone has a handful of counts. CDR3 protein: CASSLGSTGRTSYEQYF. The DNA for the CDR3 is TGTGCCAGCAGCTTAGGATCGACAGGGAGGACTTCCTACGAGCAGTACTTC. The chain combines TRBV7-6 with TRBJ2-7; D possibly corresponds to TRBD1 (7 bases). Trimming took off 1 base at V and 1 base at J, with 17 bases between the two ends. The CDR3 is 17 residues long. Germline lookup yields CDR1 SGHVS and CDR2 FNYEAQ.

The CDR3 DNA follows: TGTGCCAGCAGGGCTAACAGGGAACTCCAAGAGACCCAGTACTTC. This translates into CASRANRELQETQYF. J is TRBJ2-5 and V is TRBV2; the D gene is possibly TRBD1 (6 bases). The V end lost 6 bases, the J end lost 1 base, and 15 bases lay between the germline ends. The CDR3 runs to 15 residues. Germline-derived CDR1 and CDR2 are SNHLY and FYNNEI.

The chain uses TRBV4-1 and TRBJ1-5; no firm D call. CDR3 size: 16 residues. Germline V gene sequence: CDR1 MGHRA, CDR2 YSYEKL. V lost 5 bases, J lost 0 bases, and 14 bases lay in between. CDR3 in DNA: TGCGCCAGCAGCGAAGCCGGACTGAATAGCAATCAGCCCCAGCATTTT. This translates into CASSEAGLNSNQPQHF.

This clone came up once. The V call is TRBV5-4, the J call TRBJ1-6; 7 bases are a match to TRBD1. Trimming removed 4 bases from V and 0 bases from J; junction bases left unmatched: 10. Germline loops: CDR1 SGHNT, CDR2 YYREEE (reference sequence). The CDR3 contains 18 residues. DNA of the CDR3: TGTGCCAGCAGCCTCCGGGACAGTCCCCGCTCCTATAATTCACCCCTCCACTTT. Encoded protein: CASSLRDSPRSYNSPLHF.

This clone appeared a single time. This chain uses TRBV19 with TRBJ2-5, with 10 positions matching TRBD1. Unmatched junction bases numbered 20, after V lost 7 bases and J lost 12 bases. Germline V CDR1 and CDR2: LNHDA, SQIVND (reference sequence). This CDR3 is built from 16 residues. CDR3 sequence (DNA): TGTGCCAGTAACGCCGAACCCGGGACAGGGGTCCCTCCCGAGTACTTC. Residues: CASNAEPGTGVPPEYF.

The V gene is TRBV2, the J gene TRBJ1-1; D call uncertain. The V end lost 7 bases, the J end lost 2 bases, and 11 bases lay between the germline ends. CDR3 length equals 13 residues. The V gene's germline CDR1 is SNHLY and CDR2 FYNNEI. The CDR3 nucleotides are TGTGCCAGCAAGAGGGATGGAAACACTGAAGCTTTCTTT. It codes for CASKRDGNTEAFF.

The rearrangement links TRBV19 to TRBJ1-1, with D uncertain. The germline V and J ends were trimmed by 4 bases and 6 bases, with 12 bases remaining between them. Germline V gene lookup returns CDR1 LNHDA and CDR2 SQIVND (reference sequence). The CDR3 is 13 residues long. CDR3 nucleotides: TGTGCCAGTAGTACAAAACTGCCCCCTGAAGCTTTCTTT. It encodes CASSTKLPPEAFF. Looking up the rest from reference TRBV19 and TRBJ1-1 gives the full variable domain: DGGITQSPKYLFRKEGQNVTLSCEQNLNHDAMYWYRQDPGQGLRLIYYSQIVNDFQKGDIAEGYSVSREKKESFPLTVTSAQKNPTAFYLCASSTKLPPEAFFGQGTRLTVV.

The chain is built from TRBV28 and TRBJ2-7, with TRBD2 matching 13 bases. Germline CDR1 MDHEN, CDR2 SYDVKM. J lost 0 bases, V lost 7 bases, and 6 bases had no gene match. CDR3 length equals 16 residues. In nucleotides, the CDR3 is TGTGCCAGCATTTCCGGGACTAGCGGGGCCTCCTACGAGCAGTACTTC. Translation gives CASISGTSGASYEQYF.

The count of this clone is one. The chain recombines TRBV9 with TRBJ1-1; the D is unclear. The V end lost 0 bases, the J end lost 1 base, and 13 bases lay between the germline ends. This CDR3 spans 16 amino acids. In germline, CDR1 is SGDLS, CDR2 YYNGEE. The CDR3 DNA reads TGTGCCAGCAGCGTAGTATCGGGTCCTCAGAACACTGAAGCTTTCTTT. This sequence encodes CASSVVSGPQNTEAFF. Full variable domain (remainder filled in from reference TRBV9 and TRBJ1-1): DSGVTQTPKHLITATGQRVTLRCSPRSGDLSVYWYQQSLDQGLQFLIQYYNGEERAKGNILERFSAQQFPDLHSELNLSSLELGDSALYFCASSVVSGPQNTEAFFGQGTRLTVV.

Here the CDR3 DNA reads TGTGCCAGCAGTACGGGGAGGGGGGCAGATACGCAGTATTTT. Protein product: CASSTGRGADTQYF. The rearrangement joins TRBV28 to TRBJ2-3, with a possible D match to TRBD2 (7 bases). CDR3 length: 14 residues. Germline V gene data show CDR1 as MDHEN and CDR2 as SYDVKM. Between the trimmed V and J ends, which lost 5 bases and 4 bases, there was a span of 13 bases.

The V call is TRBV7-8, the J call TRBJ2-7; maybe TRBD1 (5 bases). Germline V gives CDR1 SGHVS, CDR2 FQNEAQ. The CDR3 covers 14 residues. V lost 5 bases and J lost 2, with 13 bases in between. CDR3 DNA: TGTGCCAGCAGCGTGACAGCATTTCCCTACGAGCAGTACTTC. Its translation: CASSVTAFPYEQYF.

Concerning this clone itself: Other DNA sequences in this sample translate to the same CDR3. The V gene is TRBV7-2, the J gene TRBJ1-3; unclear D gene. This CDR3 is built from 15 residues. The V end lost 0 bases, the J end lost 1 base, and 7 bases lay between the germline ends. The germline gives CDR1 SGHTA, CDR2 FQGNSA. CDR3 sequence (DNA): TGTGCCAGCAGCTTAGCTCAGTTATCTGGAAACACCATATATTTT. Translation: CASSLAQLSGNTIYF.

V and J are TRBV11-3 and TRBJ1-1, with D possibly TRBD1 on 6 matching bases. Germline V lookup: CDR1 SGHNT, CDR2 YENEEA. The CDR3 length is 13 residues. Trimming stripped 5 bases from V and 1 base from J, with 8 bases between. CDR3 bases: TGTGCCAGCAGCACGACAGGGAACACTGAAGCTTTCTTT. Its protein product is CASSTTGNTEAFF.

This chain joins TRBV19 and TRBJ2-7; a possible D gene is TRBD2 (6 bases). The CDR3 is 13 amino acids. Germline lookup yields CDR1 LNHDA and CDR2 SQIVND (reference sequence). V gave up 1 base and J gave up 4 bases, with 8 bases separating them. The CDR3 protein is CASSIVGTYEQYF. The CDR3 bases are TGTGCCAGTAGTATAGTCGGGACTTACGAGCAGTACTTC.

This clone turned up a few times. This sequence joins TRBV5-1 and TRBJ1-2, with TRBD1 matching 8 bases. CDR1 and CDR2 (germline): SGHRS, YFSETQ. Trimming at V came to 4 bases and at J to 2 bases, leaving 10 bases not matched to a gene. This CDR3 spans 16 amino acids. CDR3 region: CASSTTGGAVNYGYTF. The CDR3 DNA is TGCGCCAGCAGCACTACAGGGGGGGCCGTGAACTATGGCTACACCTTC.

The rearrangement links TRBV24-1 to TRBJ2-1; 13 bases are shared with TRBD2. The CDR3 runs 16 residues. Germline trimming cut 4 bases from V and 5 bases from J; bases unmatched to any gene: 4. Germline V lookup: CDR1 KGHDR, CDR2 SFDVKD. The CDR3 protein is CATSDQGLAGDNEQFF. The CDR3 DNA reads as TGTGCCACCAGTGACCAAGGACTAGCGGGGGACAATGAGCAGTTCTTC.

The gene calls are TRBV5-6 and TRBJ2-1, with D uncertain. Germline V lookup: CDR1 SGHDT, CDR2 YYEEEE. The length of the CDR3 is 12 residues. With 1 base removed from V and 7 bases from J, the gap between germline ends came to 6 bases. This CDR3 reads CASSLPRNEQFF. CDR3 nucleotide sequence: TGTGCCAGCAGCTTGCCCCGGAATGAGCAGTTCTTC.

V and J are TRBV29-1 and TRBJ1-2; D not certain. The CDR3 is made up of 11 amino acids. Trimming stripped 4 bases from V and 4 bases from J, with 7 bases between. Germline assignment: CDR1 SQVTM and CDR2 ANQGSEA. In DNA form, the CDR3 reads TGCAGCGTTGTGCACAGCTATGGCTACACCTTC. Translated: CSVVHSYGYTF.

DNA of the CDR3: TGTGCCAGCAGCACCCGGGACAGGGGCCACGAGCAGTACTTC. Its translation: CASSTRDRGHEQYF. This sequence joins TRBV21-1 and TRBJ2-7; TRBD1 is taken as the D call from the table, unchecked against the DNA. TRBV21-1 is listed as a pseudogene. The CDR3 runs 14 residues.

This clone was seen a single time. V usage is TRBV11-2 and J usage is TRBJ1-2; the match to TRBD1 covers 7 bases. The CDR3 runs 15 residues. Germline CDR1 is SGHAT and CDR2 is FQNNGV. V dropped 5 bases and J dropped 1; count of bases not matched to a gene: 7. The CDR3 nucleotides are TGTGCCAGCAGCAAGGGACAGACCAATAACTATGGCTACACCTTC. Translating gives CASSKGQTNNYGYTF.

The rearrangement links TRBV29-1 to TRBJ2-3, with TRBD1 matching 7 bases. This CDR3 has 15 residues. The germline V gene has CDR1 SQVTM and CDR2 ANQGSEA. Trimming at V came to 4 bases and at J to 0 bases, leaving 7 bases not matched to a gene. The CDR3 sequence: CSVATGQISTDTQYF. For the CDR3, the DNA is TGCAGCGTTGCCACGGGACAGATAAGCACAGATACGCAGTATTTT.

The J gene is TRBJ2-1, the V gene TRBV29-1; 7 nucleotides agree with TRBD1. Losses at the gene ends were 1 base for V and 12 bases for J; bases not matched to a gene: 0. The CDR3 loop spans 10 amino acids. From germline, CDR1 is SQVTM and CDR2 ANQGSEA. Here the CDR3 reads CSVEGQGQFF. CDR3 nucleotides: TGCAGCGTTGAAGGACAGGGGCAGTTCTTC.

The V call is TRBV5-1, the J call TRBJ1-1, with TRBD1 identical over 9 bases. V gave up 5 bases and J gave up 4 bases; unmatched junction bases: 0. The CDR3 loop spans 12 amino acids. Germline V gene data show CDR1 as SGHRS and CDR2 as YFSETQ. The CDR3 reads CASRTGGTEAFF. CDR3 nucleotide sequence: TGCGCCAGCAGGACAGGGGGCACTGAAGCTTTCTTT.

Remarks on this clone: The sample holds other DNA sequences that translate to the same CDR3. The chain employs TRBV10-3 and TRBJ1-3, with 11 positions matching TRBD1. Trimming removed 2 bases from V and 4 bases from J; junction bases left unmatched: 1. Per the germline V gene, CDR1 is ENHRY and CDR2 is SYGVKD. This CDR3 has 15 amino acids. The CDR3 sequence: CAISEGQGAGNTIYF. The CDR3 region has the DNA TGTGCCATCAGTGAGGGACAGGGGGCCGGAAACACCATATATTTT.

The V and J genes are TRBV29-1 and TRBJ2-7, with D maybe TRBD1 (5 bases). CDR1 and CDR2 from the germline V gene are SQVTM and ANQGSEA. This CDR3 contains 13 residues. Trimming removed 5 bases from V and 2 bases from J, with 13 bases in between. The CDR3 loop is CSVQGLYTYEQYF. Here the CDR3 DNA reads TGCAGCGTTCAGGGCCTCTATACCTACGAGCAGTACTTC.

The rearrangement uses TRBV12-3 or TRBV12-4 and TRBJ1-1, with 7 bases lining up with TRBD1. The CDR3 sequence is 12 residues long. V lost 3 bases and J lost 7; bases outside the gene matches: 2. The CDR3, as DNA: TGTGCCAGCAGTTTGAACAGGGGTGAAGCTTTCTTT. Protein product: CASSLNRGEAFF.

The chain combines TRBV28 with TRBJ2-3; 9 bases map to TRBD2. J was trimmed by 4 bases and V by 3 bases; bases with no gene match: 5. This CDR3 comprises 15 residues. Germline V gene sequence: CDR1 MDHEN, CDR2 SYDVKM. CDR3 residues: CASSFSGGRPDTQYF. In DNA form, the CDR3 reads TGTGCCAGCAGTTTCAGCGGGGGGCGCCCAGATACGCAGTATTTT.

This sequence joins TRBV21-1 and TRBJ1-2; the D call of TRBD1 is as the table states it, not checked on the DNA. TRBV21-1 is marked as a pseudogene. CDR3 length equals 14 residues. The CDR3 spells CASSRGELNYGYTF. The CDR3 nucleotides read TGTGCCAGCAGCAGGGGCGAGTTGAACTATGGCTACACCTTC.

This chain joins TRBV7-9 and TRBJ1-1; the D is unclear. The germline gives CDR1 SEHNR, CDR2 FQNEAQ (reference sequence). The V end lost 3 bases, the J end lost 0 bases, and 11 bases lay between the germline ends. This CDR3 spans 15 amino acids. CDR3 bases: TGTGCCAGCAGCTTCGACACGACGGTGAACACTGAAGCTTTCTTT. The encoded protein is CASSFDTTVNTEAFF.

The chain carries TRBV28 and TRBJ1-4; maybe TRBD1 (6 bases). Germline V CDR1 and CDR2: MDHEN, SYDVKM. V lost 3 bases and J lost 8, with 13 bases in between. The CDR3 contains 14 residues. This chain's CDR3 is CASSLRGTSEKLFF. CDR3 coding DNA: TGTGCCAGCAGTTTGCGTGGGACAAGCGAAAAACTGTTTTTT.

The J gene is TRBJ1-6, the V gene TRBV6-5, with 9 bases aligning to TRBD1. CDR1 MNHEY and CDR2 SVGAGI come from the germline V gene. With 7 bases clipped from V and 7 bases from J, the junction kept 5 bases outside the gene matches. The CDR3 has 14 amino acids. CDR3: CASNHRGLNSPLHF. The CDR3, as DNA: TGTGCCAGCAATCACAGGGGGCTGAATTCACCCCTCCACTTT.